Detailed here is one T cell receptor (beta chain). The CDR3 is 12 amino acids. CDR1 and CDR2 from the germline V gene are GTSNPN and SVGIG (reference sequence). The V and J ends lost 3 bases and 1 base respectively, with 6 bases between them. The data derive from a study of blood T cell repertoires in COVID-19. Background on the study: The origin of the acute and convalescent COVID-19 samples was the United States, Italy and Spain.

Repertoires were generated with immunoSEQ multiplex PCR, while TCRdb's copy carries only in-frame clones and drops some. This table holds some 260,000 clones, around 80% found once. This sequence originates from a woman between 40 and 50 years old with active or convalescent COVID-19. The gene calls are TRBV30 and TRBJ1-1; tentatively, D is TRBD1 (5 bases). The sample consisted of peripheral blood. CDR3 sequence: CAWRQENTEAFF. Here the CDR3 DNA reads TGTGCCTGGAGACAGGAGAACACTGAAGCTTTCTTT. Full variable domain (outside the CDR3, taken from reference TRBV30 and TRBJ1-1): SQTIHQWPATLVQPVGSPLSLECTVEGTSNPNLYWYRQAAGRGLQLLFYSVGIGQISSEVPQNLSASRPQDRQFILSSKKLLLSDSGFYLCAWRQENTEAFFGQGTRLTVV.